The 16 T cell receptor beta chains in this list originate from one sample, sequenced in a study of shared clonotypes between healthy human individuals. TCRdb keeps only in-frame clones here, not all; method: immunoSEQ multiplex PCR. This table has 900,000 to 1,200,000 clones, around 78% appearing once. The sample taken for sequencing was memory CD4+ T cells from PBMCs. Subset in this sample: CD45RA-negative fraction. The receptors derive from a man aged 18 to 29 in good health. Some clones in this sample may be carry-over from other donors' samples.

This clone was seen at least ten times. This sequence joins TRBV11-2 and TRBJ2-5; possible D gene TRBD2, 6 bases. Germline assignment: CDR1 SGHAT and CDR2 FQNNGV. With 6 bases removed from V and 0 bases from J, the gap between germline ends came to 8 bases. This CDR3 is built from 13 residues. CDR3 DNA sequence: TGTGCCAGCAGATGGGGGGACCAAGAGACCCAGTACTTC. Translating gives CASRWGDQETQYF.

The chain is built from TRBV27 and TRBJ2-3; perhaps D is TRBD1 or TRBD2 (5 bases each). The germline V and J ends were trimmed by 5 bases and 1 base, with 13 bases remaining between them. The germline CDR1 and CDR2 sequences are MNHEY and SMNVEV (reference sequence). The CDR3 has 15 residues. In DNA, the CDR3 is TGTGCCAGCAGTCCCGGGACCAGACGCACAGATACGCAGTATTTT. Protein: CASSPGTRRTDTQYF.

This clone was seen once. The CDR3 carries no conserved terminal phenylalanine or tryptophan, so it likely arises from a read error. The chain links TRBV29-1 to TRBJ1-1; TRBD1 is a possible D gene (6 bases). Deletions cut 2 bases from V and 5 bases from J, with 15 bases between. This CDR3 is 14 amino acids long. Germline lookup yields CDR1 SQVTM and CDR2 ANQGSEA. DNA of the CDR3: TGCAGCGTTGAATTTGGAGAGGGGGGGACTGAAGCTTTCCTT. As protein: CSVEFGEGGTEAFL.

This chain connects TRBV28 to TRBJ2-7; D is perhaps TRBD2 (5 bases). V lost 2 bases to trimming and J lost 6 bases, with 8 bases between them. The CDR3 length is 12 residues. The germline CDR1 and CDR2 sequences are MDHEN and SYDVKM. DNA for the CDR3: TGTGCCAGCAGTTTACGAGGGCCCGAGCAGTACTTC. Translated: CASSLRGPEQYF.

This chain links TRBV6-5 with TRBJ2-7; D unresolved. CDR1 MNHEY and CDR2 SVGAGI come from the germline V gene. Trimming removed 5 bases from V and 7 bases from J, with 12 bases in between. The length of the CDR3 is 12 residues. The CDR3 reads CASSSVAVEQYF. CDR3 DNA: TGTGCCAGCAGTAGCGTCGCGGTGGAGCAGTACTTC.

The chain's CDR3 is CASSFLAGGAEQFF. The CDR3 bases are TGTGCCAGCAGCTTTTTAGCGGGAGGGGCTGAGCAGTTCTTC. V and J are TRBV5-5 and TRBJ2-1; 11 bases align to TRBD2. V lost 2 bases to trimming and J lost 9 bases; unmatched junction nucleotides: 4. CDR3 length: 14 amino acids. From germline, CDR1 is SGHKS and CDR2 YYEKEE (reference sequence).

V is TRBV28 and J is TRBJ2-2; D possibly uses TRBD1 or TRBD2 (5 bases each). Between the trimmed V and J ends, which lost 2 bases and 7 bases, there was a span of 5 bases. CDR1 is MDHEN, CDR2 SYDVKM, per germline. This CDR3 contains 12 residues. The CDR3 loop is CASSLGGGELFF. CDR3 sequence (DNA): TGTGCCAGCAGTTTAGGGGGCGGGGAGCTGTTTTTT.

The chain carries TRBV5-1 and TRBJ2-3; 10 nucleotides line up with TRBD2. This CDR3 is 18 amino acids long. V lost 2 bases, J lost 4 bases, and 13 bases stayed unmatched. Germline CDR1 and CDR2: SGHRS and YFSETQ. CDR3 DNA: TGCGCCAGCAGCTTATATCTTCCTAGCGGGAGTCGGGCAGATACGCAGTATTTT. Residues: CASSLYLPSGSRADTQYF.

The rearrangement joins TRBV4-2 to TRBJ2-3; the D is unclear. Trimming took 0 bases from V and 9 from J, leaving 13 bases between them. The germline gives CDR1 LGHNA, CDR2 YNFKEQ. The length of the CDR3 is 14 residues. The CDR3 DNA is TGTGCCAGCAGCCAAGATTGGCGGATCGTCACGCAGTATTTT. Amino acid sequence: CASSQDWRIVTQYF.

The gene calls are TRBV27 and TRBJ2-7; either TRBD1 or TRBD2 may supply D (7 bases each). Germline CDR1 reads MNHEY; CDR2 reads SMNVEV (reference sequence). The CDR3 has 16 residues. Deletions cut 7 bases from V and 2 bases from J, with 21 bases between. This chain's CDR3 is CASKKQGTTRAYEQYF. The CDR3 DNA follows: TGTGCCAGCAAAAAACAGGGGACTACAAGGGCCTACGAGCAGTACTTC.

The DNA of the CDR3 is TGTGCCAGCAGCTTGACAGCGGGAGGGAGGTACGAGCAGTACTTC. Its translation is CASSLTAGGRYEQYF. The V and J genes are TRBV5-4 and TRBJ2-7; the match to TRBD2 covers 10 bases. V lost 1 base and J lost 4; bases outside the gene matches: 5. Germline-derived CDR1 and CDR2 are SGHNT and YYREEE (reference sequence). The CDR3 consists of 15 residues.

The chain carries TRBV28 and TRBJ1-6; D perhaps matches TRBD1 (5 bases). Trimming removed 9 bases from V and 2 bases from J, with 11 bases in between. This CDR3 has 14 amino acids. Germline CDR1 MDHEN, CDR2 SYDVKM. The CDR3 here is CASHRGAYNSPLHF. The CDR3 DNA is TGTGCCAGTCATAGAGGGGCCTATAATTCACCCCTCCACTTT.

Points on this clone: A clone one base away is much larger, so this may be a read error. The sample contains more than one DNA sequence encoding this CDR3. V gene TRBV6-6 combines with J gene TRBJ1-4; the D is unclear. CDR3 length: 12 amino acids. In germline, CDR1 is MNHNY, CDR2 SVGAGI (reference sequence). V was clipped by 0 bases and J by 8 bases, with 4 bases between them. The CDR3 region is CASSYSGEKLFF. CDR3 nucleotides: TGTGCCAGCAGTTACTCAGGCGAAAAACTGTTTTTT.

The V call is TRBV5-1, the J call TRBJ1-1; D unresolved. This CDR3 is 12 amino acids long. Trimming stripped 4 bases from V and 5 bases from J, with 9 bases between. Germline V gene sequence: CDR1 SGHRS, CDR2 YFSETQ. The CDR3 here is CASSQLGTEAFF. The CDR3 DNA reads as TGCGCCAGCAGCCAACTGGGGACTGAAGCTTTCTTT.

The V gene is TRBV18, the J gene TRBJ1-2, with a weak D call TRBD1 (5 bases). Trimming removed 3 bases at V and 5 bases at J, with 13 bases between. The germline gives CDR1 KGHSH, CDR2 LQKENI. This CDR3 contains 14 residues. The CDR3 DNA reads as TGTGCCAGCTCACCTCTACAGGAAGGATATGGCTACACCTTC. Residues: CASSPLQEGYGYTF.

Of note for this clone: This could be a read error, since a much larger clone is one nucleotide away. The sample has other DNA sequences that encode this CDR3 too. The chain is built from TRBV9 and TRBJ1-1; D gene uncertain. Trimming left V 3 bases short and J 2 bases short, with 8 bases between. The CDR3 spans 13 residues. Germline V gives CDR1 SGDLS, CDR2 YYNGEE. CDR3 sequence reads: CASSARVNTEAFF. In nucleotides, the CDR3 is TGTGCCAGCAGCGCGAGGGTTAACACTGAAGCTTTCTTT. The whole variable domain, filled in from reference TRBV9 and TRBJ1-1, reads DSGVTQTPKHLITATGQRVTLRCSPRSGDLSVYWYQQSLDQGLQFLIQYYNGEERAKGNILERFSAQQFPDLHSELNLSSLELGDSALYFCASSARVNTEAFFGQGTRLTVV.